The clone carrying this TCR beta chain turned up a few times. Antigen: not known. On average, the one heparinised blood draw given by each donor was approximately 120 mL. This record comes from a study of beta chain features in type 1 diabetes. Overall study: Healthy donors and patients showed comparable age, gender and cell yields.

Broader study findings: For patients, the naive, central memory and Treg TCRB repertoires appeared more alike than for healthy donors. cDNA-based reads could over-represent cells with high TCR expression.

Expressed TCRB transcripts got sequenced, as all isolated RNA was reverse transcribed. This table comes from immunoSEQ multiplex PCR, and its TCRdb copy is limited to in-frame clones, with some not included. This sample has around 500,000 clones, with about 29% found just once. This CDR3 has 15 amino acids. CDR1 and CDR2 from the germline V gene are LGHNT and FRNRAP. The trim removed 6 bases at V and 0 bases at J, leaving 6 bases unmatched. This chain joins TRBV12-5 and TRBJ2-3, with TRBD1 identical over 7 bases. This clonotype originated in a man between 18 and 29 years old in good health. Source material: naive CD4+ T cells from blood. The DNA for the CDR3 is TGTGCTAGTGGCTCTGGGACAGCCAGCACAGATACGCAGTATTTT. It encodes CASGSGTASTDTQYF.